Listed here are 14 T cell receptor beta chains from one sample, sequenced in a study of cytomegalovirus exposure and HLA in healthy donors. Assay used: immunoSEQ multiplex PCR; TCRdb lists only in-frame clones, some missing. The table shows tens of thousands of clones, with roughly 90% occurring only once. The sequenced material came from PBMCs. Every receptor here comes from a woman aged 18-29 years in good health and CMV-seropositive.

V and J are TRBV2 and TRBJ2-1; D perhaps matches TRBD2 (6 bases). Germline V gene data show CDR1 as SNHLY and CDR2 as FYNNEI. The CDR3 has 14 amino acids. The ends were cut back, 8 bases at V and 6 bases at J, with 17 bases in the middle. CDR3 coding DNA: TGTGCCAGCGCTCCGGGAGCAGGTATCAATGAGCAGTTCTTC. As protein: CASAPGAGINEQFF.

The J gene is TRBJ1-2, the V gene TRBV30, with TRBD1 matching over 8 bases. V was pared by 2 bases and J by 4 bases, with 9 bases of the junction left unmatched. Germline CDR1 GTSNPN, CDR2 SVGIG (reference sequence). This CDR3 comprises 15 residues. This chain's CDR3 is CAWSQGRTGSYGYTF. In DNA form, the CDR3 reads TGTGCCTGGAGTCAGGGGCGGACAGGGTCCTATGGCTACACCTTC.

The chain uses TRBV29-1 and TRBJ2-1, with D uncertain. The V end lost 0 bases, the J end lost 5 bases, and 23 bases lay between the germline ends. The CDR3 has 18 amino acids. CDR1 is SQVTM and CDR2 is ANQGSEA in the germline V gene. The CDR3 DNA follows: TGCAGCGTTGAAGATCTGGCAGAGGCGAAGGTGTTCAACAATGAGCAGTTCTTC. Residues: CSVEDLAEAKVFNNEQFF.

The chain links TRBV14 to TRBJ2-1; a possible D gene is TRBD2 (5 bases). CDR3 length equals 17 residues. In germline, CDR1 is SGHDN, CDR2 FVKESK. The V gene lost 4 bases and the J gene lost 5 bases, with 21 bases spanning the gap. CDR3 nucleotide sequence: TGTGCCAGCAGCCGCAGAGCGGAATCGTACGCACACAATGAGCAGTTCTTC. Translation gives CASSRRAESYAHNEQFF.

The chain carries TRBV7-9 and TRBJ1-5, with 8 bases lining up with TRBD1. CDR1 is SEHNR and CDR2 is FQNEAQ in the germline V gene (reference sequence). The CDR3 extends over 15 amino acids. J was trimmed by 4 bases and V by 1 base; bases with no gene match: 3. CDR3 sequence: CASSLDGTGNQPQHF. The CDR3 bases are TGTGCCAGCAGCTTAGACGGGACAGGTAATCAGCCCCAGCATTTT.

V usage is TRBV27 and J usage is TRBJ1-2, with 9 bases lining up with TRBD1. J lost 5 bases, V lost 4 bases, and 11 bases had no gene match. This CDR3 contains 16 residues. Germline CDR1 and CDR2: MNHEY and SMNVEV (reference sequence). Written as DNA, the CDR3 is TGTGCCAGCAGTTGGTTAATGGACAGGGGAGGATATGGCTACACCTTC. Encoded protein: CASSWLMDRGGYGYTF.

This sequence joins TRBV7-6 and TRBJ2-5; maybe TRBD2 (6 bases). Germline V gene sequence: CDR1 SGHVS, CDR2 FNYEAQ. The CDR3 spans 18 residues. V shed 2 bases and J shed 5 bases, with 24 bases lying between them. The CDR3 DNA reads as TGTGCCAGCAGCTTAATGGGCCATCGTCTAGCGAGACATGAGACCCAGTACTTC. Its protein is CASSLMGHRLARHETQYF.

J is TRBJ2-5 and V is TRBV27, with a tentative D call TRBD2 (7 bases). This CDR3 region has 15 residues. Deletions cut 0 bases from V and 6 bases from J, with 14 bases between. Germline values: CDR1 MNHEY, CDR2 SMNVEV (reference sequence). CDR3 coding DNA: TGTGCCAGCAGTTTATCGAGGGGGGGGATGCAGACCCAGTACTTC. Translating it yields CASSLSRGGMQTQYF.

The chain employs TRBV2 and TRBJ2-5; 7 bases map to TRBD1. This CDR3 has 15 residues. J lost 3 bases, V lost 5 bases, and 9 bases had no gene match. CDR1 is SNHLY, CDR2 FYNNEI, per germline. CDR3 amino acids: CASSPQVTGKETQYF. CDR3 DNA sequence: TGTGCCAGCAGTCCTCAAGTGACAGGGAAAGAGACCCAGTACTTC.

The chain recombines TRBV23-1 with TRBJ1-1, with 8 bases lining up with TRBD1. TRBV23-1 is placed among ORFs of uncertain function. V lost 4 bases and J lost 0; bases outside the gene matches: 22. The CDR3 is 21 residues long. The CDR3 coding sequence is TGCGCCAGCAGTCTTGGATGGAGGGACAGGTTTCAACCGAACATGAACACTGAAGCTTTCTTT. Amino acids: CASSLGWRDRFQPNMNTEAFF.

The V and J genes are TRBV6-6 and TRBJ2-7; no clear D gene. CDR3 length: 11 amino acids. Germline V gives CDR1 MNHNY, CDR2 SVGAGI (reference sequence). V was clipped by 10 bases and J by 4 bases, with 11 bases between them. The CDR3 loop reads CATMSLYEQYF. The DNA for the CDR3 is TGTGCCACAATGAGCCTTTACGAGCAGTACTTC.

In this sample, this clone turned up once. The chain has TRBV7-2 and TRBJ2-5, with a possible D match to TRBD2 (5 bases). Trimming took 1 base from V and 5 from J, leaving 14 bases between them. This CDR3 contains 15 residues. Germline V CDR1 and CDR2: SGHTA, FQGNSA. The CDR3: CASSLDGRGFETQYF. The CDR3, as DNA: TGTGCCAGCAGCTTAGATGGACGAGGGTTCGAGACCCAGTACTTC.

CDR3 in DNA: TGTGCCAGCAGTCGCGGACAGGGTTACACCATATATTTT. This codes for CASSRGQGYTIYF. The rearrangement joins TRBV6-5 to TRBJ1-3; 8 bases are shared with TRBD1. Germline V gene sequence: CDR1 MNHEY, CDR2 SVGAGI. The CDR3 is made up of 13 amino acids. V lost 5 bases to trimming and J lost 8 bases; unmatched junction nucleotides: 5.

The gene calls are TRBV10-3 and TRBJ2-1; D remains unclear. Looked up from germline, CDR1 is ENHRY and CDR2 is SYGVKD. The CDR3 runs 13 residues. Trimming removed 6 bases at V and 3 bases at J, with 9 bases between. CDR3 coding DNA: TGTGCCATCAGAAGACAAATCTACAATGAGCAGTTCTTC. Amino acid sequence: CAIRRQIYNEQFF.